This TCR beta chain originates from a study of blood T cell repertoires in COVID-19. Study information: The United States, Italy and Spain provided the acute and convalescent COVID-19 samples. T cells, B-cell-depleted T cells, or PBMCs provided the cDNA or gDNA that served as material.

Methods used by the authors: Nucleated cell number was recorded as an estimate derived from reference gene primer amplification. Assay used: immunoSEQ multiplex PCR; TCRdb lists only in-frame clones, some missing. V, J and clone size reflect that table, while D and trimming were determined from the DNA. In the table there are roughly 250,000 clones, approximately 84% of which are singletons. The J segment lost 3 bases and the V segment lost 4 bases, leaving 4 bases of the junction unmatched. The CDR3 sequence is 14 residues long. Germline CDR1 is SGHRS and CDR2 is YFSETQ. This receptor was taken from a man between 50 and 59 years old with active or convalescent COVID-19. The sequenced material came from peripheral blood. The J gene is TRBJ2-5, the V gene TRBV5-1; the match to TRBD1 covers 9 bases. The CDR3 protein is CASSRDRVEETQYF. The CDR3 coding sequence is TGCGCCAGCAGCCGGGACAGGGTAGAAGAGACCCAGTACTTC. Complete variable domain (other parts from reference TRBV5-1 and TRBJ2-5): KAGVTQTPRYLIKTRGQQVTLSCSPISGHRSVSWYQQTPGQGLQFLFEYFSETQRNKGNFPGRFSGRQFSNSRSEMNVSTLELGDSALYLCASSRDRVEETQYFGPGTRLLVL.